This T cell receptor beta chain derives from a study of CD8 T cells in Susac syndrome. V was shortened by 5 bases and J by 0 bases, with 15 bases between the two germline ends. CDR1 is SGHVS and CDR2 is FQNEAQ in the germline V gene. The CDR3 loop spans 16 amino acids. RNA in amounts of roughly 0.5 to 1 ug was reverse transcribed with random hexamers. Amplification of TCR beta CDR3 across 54 Vbeta and 13 Jbeta was performed with immunoSEQ multiplex PCR. TCRdb reanalysed the immunoSEQ multiplex PCR reads using MiXCR and keeps one entry per CDR3 protein. The table records 180,000 or so distinct CDR3 sequences, about 95% of them present only once. This clonotype has a single count. CD8+ and CD4+ T cells taken from blood had their TCR beta sequenced. Through negative isolation, CD4+ and CD8+ T cells were obtained, while TEMRA cells were enriched using FACS.

The gene calls are TRBV7-8 and TRBJ2-3, with D perhaps TRBD1 (6 bases). The specimen was CD4+ T cells from PBMCs. The clonotype comes from a human donor in good health. This CDR3 reads CASSVEGDGSTDTQYF. In DNA form, the CDR3 reads TGTGCCAGCAGCGTAGAGGGGGACGGTAGCACAGATACGCAGTATTTT.